There are many counts of the clone carrying this T cell receptor beta chain. Its target is unknown. This sample stems from a study of identical twins. Study observations and caveats: Abundant beta clonotypes from cord blood bore fewer insertions; memory repertoires lacked this pattern. Alpha sequences that were out-of-frame and twin-shared showed an excess of low generation probability. Models, which agreed with sharing between unrelated individuals, nonetheless underestimated the out-of-frame TCR alpha sharing seen in monozygotic twins.

The cDNA had a unique molecular identifier and a template-switch universal primer site. One entry per CDR3 protein results from TCRdb running MiXCR on the 5' RACE reads. The repertoire holds approximately 1.8 million distinct CDR3 sequences, around a third seen once, with 0.25% to 0.3% in the top ten. The source is a newborn girl in good health. The sequencing input was cord blood.

The CDR3 region has the DNA TGTGCCAGCAGTTACAGCGAGGGATCCACAGATACGCAGTATTTT. Protein sequence: CASSYSEGSTDTQYF. V and J are TRBV6-5 and TRBJ2-3; TRBD2 is a possible D gene (5 bases). V was clipped by 2 bases and J by 2 bases, with 11 bases between them. The CDR3 loop spans 15 amino acids. CDR1 MNHEY and CDR2 SVGAGI come from the germline V gene.